The source of this TCR beta chain is a study of Tregs in tolerant kidney transplant recipients. Study-wide results and limits: Findings come from small patient numbers and require larger validation. Biological reproducibility was not directly addressed in this study.

Turning to this clone: Antigen specificity is unknown. From the germline J gene comes the end of the CDR3, since the read stops 3 residues before it.

Assay used: immunoSEQ multiplex PCR; TCRdb lists only in-frame clones, some missing. The repertoire table contains approximately 50,000 clones. CD4+CD25+CD127- Tregs, CD4+CD25- non-Tregs, CD4 and CD8 cells were sorted. CDR1 and CDR2 from the germline V gene are MNHNS and SASEGT. CDR3 length: 13 residues. V was clipped by 4 bases and J by 5 bases, with 11 bases between them. The chain joins TRBV6-1 to TRBJ1-2; weak D call: TRBD1 (6 bases). The receptor comes from a human donor who received a combined kidney and bone marrow transplant. Sample: CD4+ T cells from blood, taken before the transplant. The CDR3 loop reads CASSVQQGYGYTF. Incomplete CDR3 DNA: TGTGCCAGCAGTGTCCAACAGGGATATGGC.